This record concerns one T cell receptor (beta chain) sequence. The antigen is unknown. The data were produced by immunoSEQ multiplex PCR, yet TCRdb's version contains in-frame clones alone and is incomplete. Seen here are roughly 2.2 million clones, roughly 90% observed once, and the top ten hold approximately 0.4%. The CDR3 sequence is 15 residues long. V lost 6 bases, J lost 4 bases, and 19 bases lay in between. Germline assignment: CDR1 MNHEY and CDR2 SMNVEV (reference sequence). This entry comes from a study of shared clonotypes between healthy human individuals. The study, taken as a whole, reports: Approximately 4.9% of naive CD4 clonotypes were shared across a few donors.

Researchers partitioned CD4+ cells into CD45RA+ naive and CD45RA-negative memory subsets. The chain uses TRBV27 and TRBJ2-7; perhaps TRBD1 as D (6 bases). Sequenced material: naive CD4+ T cells from PBMCs. The subset is: CD45RA+ positively selected. The source is a man aged 18 to 35 in good health. Some clones in this sample may be carry-over from other donors' samples. The CDR3 DNA reads as TGTGCCAGCAGCCTGGGGCAGGGGAAGGTGTACGAGCAGTACTTC. Translating it yields CASSLGQGKVYEQYF.